This TCR beta chain comes out of a study of shared clonotypes between healthy human individuals. A note on this clone: Its antigen remains unidentified.

Findings and caveats of the study: Roughly 5% of naive CD4 clonotypes were common to several donors. Rarefaction showed sorted-subset sequencing was incomplete despite large depth.

Between the trimmed V and J ends, which lost 4 bases and 7 bases, there was a span of 11 bases. CDR1 is WNHNN, CDR2 SYGVQD, per germline (reference sequence). The CDR3 runs to 12 residues. This table comes from immunoSEQ multiplex PCR, and its TCRdb copy is limited to in-frame clones, with some not included. Here the sample spans 2 million to 2.5 million clones, around 95% being singletons. The chain uses TRBV10-1 and TRBJ2-7, with no clear D. The origin of this receptor is a man between 18 and 35 years old in good health. The sequenced sample consisted of naive CD4+ T cells sorted from blood. As for subset: CD45RA+ positively selected. CDR3 protein: CASSGQSREQYF. Written as DNA, the CDR3 is TGCGCCAGCAGTGGCCAGTCACGGGAGCAGTACTTC.